This entry lists 14 T cell receptor beta chains sequenced from one sample in a study of technical replicates of blood from a handful of donors. Clones were read by immunoSEQ multiplex PCR, and TCRdb kept only the in-frame ones, dropping some. Of 62,000 or so clones in the sample, approximately 86% are singletons; the top ten hold over 4%. The sequenced material came from PBMCs. These receptors all stem from a human donor in good health. Some clones in this sample may be carry-over from other donors' samples.

The CDR3 loop is CASSYSPRSELGQFF. Written as DNA, the CDR3 is TGTGCCAGCAGTTATTCCCCACGTTCCGAGCTTGGGCAGTTCTTC. The chain couples TRBV6-5 to TRBJ2-1; D ambiguous. The CDR3 sequence is 15 residues long. Trimming cost V 3 bases and J 12 bases, with 21 bases left between them. Germline-derived CDR1 and CDR2 are MNHEY and SVGAGI.

This chain joins TRBV6-1 and TRBJ1-6, with 7 positions matching TRBD1. The CDR3 sequence is 14 residues long. V dropped 7 bases and J dropped 5; count of bases not matched to a gene: 5. Per the germline V gene, CDR1 is MNHNS and CDR2 is SASEGT. The CDR3, as DNA: TGTGCCAGCACTAGGGACAGTAATAATTCACCCCTCCACTTT. It specifies CASTRDSNNSPLHF.

The gene calls are TRBV7-9 and TRBJ2-3; the match to TRBD2 covers 15 bases. CDR3 length: 16 amino acids. CDR1 is SEHNR and CDR2 is FQNEAQ in the germline V gene (reference sequence). Trimming at V came to 5 bases and at J to 4 bases, leaving 4 bases not matched to a gene. The CDR3 loop reads CASSRTSGGAPDTQYF. CDR3 coding DNA: TGTGCCAGCAGCCGGACTAGCGGGGGGGCGCCAGATACGCAGTATTTT. Drawing the rest from reference TRBV7-9 and TRBJ2-3, the complete variable domain is DTGVSQNPRHKITKRGQNVTFRCDPISEHNRLYWYRQTLGQGPEFLTYFQNEAQLEKSRLLSDRFSAERPKGSFSTLEIQRTEQGDSAMYLCASSRTSGGAPDTQYFGPGTRLTVL.

The genes are TRBV6-1 and TRBJ1-5, with 7 nucleotides matching TRBD1. Germline lookup yields CDR1 MNHNS and CDR2 SASEGT. This CDR3 region has 16 residues. The V and J ends lost 4 bases and 1 base, in that order; junction bases with no gene match: 7. The CDR3 bases are TGTGCCAGCAGTGGAGGGACAGAAAGGAGCAATCAGCCCCAGCATTTT. This sequence encodes CASSGGTERSNQPQHF.

The rearrangement links TRBV19 to TRBJ2-1, with TRBD2 matching over 15 bases. Germline V gene sequence: CDR1 LNHDA, CDR2 SQIVND (reference sequence). The ends lost 3 bases at V and 11 bases at J; junction bases unmatched: 8. The CDR3 is made up of 16 amino acids. DNA for the CDR3: TGTGCCAGTAGTATCGGGACTAGCGGGGGGCAAGGTCAGCAGTTCTTC. Translated: CASSIGTSGGQGQQFF.

The chain combines TRBV7-3 with TRBJ2-3; 10 bases map to TRBD2. The CDR3 runs 16 residues. Trimming removed 5 bases from V and 2 bases from J; junction bases left unmatched: 7. From germline, CDR1 is SGHTA and CDR2 FQGTGA. The CDR3 nucleotides read TGTGCCAGCAGCCGGACTAGCGGAGTCTACACAGATACGCAGTATTTT. Amino acid sequence: CASSRTSGVYTDTQYF. Drawing the rest from reference TRBV7-3 and TRBJ2-3, the complete variable domain is GAGVSQTPSNKVTEKGKYVELRCDPISGHTALYWYRQSLGQGPEFLIYFQGTGAADDSGLPNDRFFAVRPEGSVSTLKIQRTERGDSAVYLCASSRTSGVYTDTQYFGPGTRLTVL.

The rearrangement uses TRBV18 and TRBJ2-2; D unresolved. CDR1 and CDR2 from the germline V gene are KGHSH and LQKENI. The CDR3 is 16 amino acids. Trimming removed 1 base at V and 1 base at J, with 10 bases between. In nucleotides, the CDR3 is TGTGCCAGCTCACCACAGTCTCCCAGGAACACCGGGGAGCTGTTTTTT. It translates to CASSPQSPRNTGELFF.

This clone was seen a handful of times. The chain uses TRBV6-5 and TRBJ2-1, with 13 nucleotides matching TRBD2. Germline lookup yields CDR1 MNHEY and CDR2 SVGAGI. The CDR3 covers 15 residues. The ends lost 4 bases at V and 7 bases at J; junction bases unmatched: 4. CDR3 protein: CASSSGLAGVNEQFF. The CDR3 bases are TGTGCCAGCAGTTCTGGACTAGCGGGAGTAAATGAGCAGTTCTTC.

V usage is TRBV18 and J usage is TRBJ2-3; D is unresolved. Looked up from germline, CDR1 is KGHSH and CDR2 is LQKENI. The V gene lost 3 bases and the J gene lost 3 bases, with 10 bases spanning the gap. CDR3 length equals 14 residues. The CDR3 nucleotides are TGTGCCAGCTCACCCCAGTCCGGGACAGATACGCAGTATTTT. Translated: CASSPQSGTDTQYF.

The V and J genes are TRBV13 and TRBJ2-3, with 8 bases fitting TRBD2. The ends lost 2 bases at V and 3 bases at J; junction bases unmatched: 4. CDR1 PRHDT and CDR2 FYEKMQ come from the germline V gene (reference sequence). The CDR3 runs to 15 residues. The CDR3 sequence is CASSLRGGQTDTQYF. For the CDR3, the DNA is TGTGCCAGCAGCTTACGGGGGGGTCAAACAGATACGCAGTATTTT.

CDR3 DNA: TGTGCCAGCAGTGTCGCCGGGACTAGCGGGATCTCCTACAATGAGCAGTTCTTC. Translated: CASSVAGTSGISYNEQFF. The chain uses TRBV6-1 and TRBJ2-1; 13 bases align to TRBD2. The ends lost 4 bases at V and 0 bases at J; junction bases unmatched: 6. The CDR3 is 18 amino acids. Germline values: CDR1 MNHNS, CDR2 SASEGT.

The chain has TRBV18 and TRBJ1-4; D call uncertain. Germline V CDR1 and CDR2: KGHSH, LQKENI. With 4 bases removed from V and 8 bases from J, the gap between germline ends came to 11 bases. The CDR3 consists of 13 residues. The CDR3 nucleotides read TGTGCCAGCTCACAACAGAGCGGCGAAAAACTGTTTTTT. Protein sequence: CASSQQSGEKLFF.

The rearrangement links TRBV30 to TRBJ1-4, with D uncertain. The CDR3 consists of 14 residues. Deletions cut 5 bases from V and 0 bases from J, with 10 bases between. Per germline, CDR1 GTSNPN and CDR2 SVGIG (reference sequence). The CDR3 nucleotides read TGTGCCTGGGACGGGTGGACAACTAATGAAAAACTGTTTTTT. Translating gives CAWDGWTTNEKLFF.

The chain uses TRBV28 and TRBJ2-1, with TRBD2 matching 8 bases. Germline V gene sequence: CDR1 MDHEN, CDR2 SYDVKM. V lost 4 bases, J lost 2 bases, and 7 bases stayed unmatched. The CDR3 contains 16 residues. In DNA form, the CDR3 reads TGTGCCAGCAGTTCCCACGGGGGGGAGGCCTACAATGAGCAGTTCTTC. Encoded protein: CASSSHGGEAYNEQFF.